Listed here are 31 T cell receptor beta chains from one sample, sequenced in a study of CD8+CD57+ T cells in acquired aplastic anemia (dated by TCRdb to the late 2010s). Data came from an Illumina HiSeq 2000. Profiling of TCR beta VDJ combinations and CDR3 sequences used genomic DNA as the template. In TCRdb, the public reads were trimmed at Q25 with fastp and aligned with MiXCR, with productive beta chains retained. Every entry covers one CDR3 protein and lists the most common genes and DNA from its rows. This sample lists more than 150,000 distinct CDR3 sequences; less than 55% were detected once. Together, the top ten hold about 2.9% of the sample. The sequenced sample was sorted CD4+, CD8+, or CD8+CD57+ T cells (not recorded which) from PBMCs. The origin of the receptors is a human donor in good health.

In its sample, this clonotype was seen many times. J is TRBJ2-7 and V is TRBV5-4; 7 nucleotides match TRBD2. The CDR3 consists of 14 residues. Germline V gene sequence: CDR1 SGHNT, CDR2 YYREEE (reference sequence). Losses at the gene ends were 3 bases for V and 3 bases for J; bases not matched to a gene: 6. The CDR3 nucleotides are TGTGCCAGCAGCTCCCTCGCGGGGGACTACGAGCAGTACTTC. Protein product: CASSSLAGDYEQYF.

This clonotype was found many times. The chain has TRBV7-3 and TRBJ2-5, with 11 nucleotides matching TRBD2. The CDR3 extends over 15 amino acids. Germline V gives CDR1 SGHTA, CDR2 FQGTGA. Trimming at V came to 5 bases and at J to 5 bases, leaving 7 bases not matched to a gene. CDR3 sequence: CASSATSGSGETQYF. The CDR3 coding sequence is TGTGCCAGCAGCGCCACTAGCGGGAGTGGCGAGACCCAGTACTTC.

V usage is TRBV2 and J usage is TRBJ1-1; possible D gene TRBD1, 6 bases. CDR1 and CDR2 (germline): SNHLY, FYNNEI. V lost 1 base and J lost 6, with 15 bases in between. This CDR3 comprises 15 residues. In DNA, the CDR3 is TGTGCCAGCAGTGAAGGCTGGGGGCGGGCCCCTGAAGCTTTCTTT. This translates into CASSEGWGRAPEAFF.

The gene calls are TRBV24-1 and TRBJ2-2; the match to TRBD1 covers 7 bases. CDR3 length: 14 residues. The V and J ends lost 9 bases and 1 base, in that order; junction bases with no gene match: 4. Germline CDR1 and CDR2: KGHDR and SFDVKD. The CDR3 coding sequence is TGTGCCACCCGAGGGACAGTGAACACCGGGGAGCTGTTTTTT. Translated, it gives CATRGTVNTGELFF.

Only a few counts were recorded for this clonotype. J is TRBJ1-2 and V is TRBV7-3; D uncertain. The CDR3 runs to 12 residues. Trimming cost V 3 bases and J 6 bases, with 8 bases left between them. Germline V gene sequence: CDR1 SGHTA, CDR2 FQGTGA. CDR3 coding DNA: TGTGCCAGCAGCTTTAACGGTGATGGCTACACCTTC. Translation gives CASSFNGDGYTF.

The V gene is TRBV11-2, the J gene TRBJ2-7; tentative D call: TRBD2 (5 bases). Germline CDR1 SGHAT, CDR2 FQNNGV. The CDR3 extends over 14 amino acids. Trimming removed 4 bases at V and 2 bases at J, with 12 bases between. The CDR3 spells CASSSSGIAYEQYF. CDR3 in DNA: TGTGCCAGCAGCTCGTCGGGAATCGCCTACGAGCAGTACTTC.

V is TRBV28 and J is TRBJ2-3; 9 bases fit TRBD2. The CDR3 sequence is 15 residues long. V was clipped by 6 bases and J by 3 bases; unmatched bases: 7. The V gene's germline CDR1 is MDHEN and CDR2 SYDVKM. As DNA, the CDR3 is TGTGCCAGCAGATCGACTAGCGGAAAAACAGATACGCAGTATTTT. Translating gives CASRSTSGKTDTQYF.

The chain has TRBV7-9 and TRBJ1-1, with D possibly matching TRBD1 (5 bases). The CDR3 length is 12 residues. Trimming left V 1 base short and J 8 bases short, with 8 bases between. Looked up from germline, CDR1 is SEHNR and CDR2 is FQNEAQ (reference sequence). The CDR3 is CASSLGRGEAFF. DNA of the CDR3: TGTGCCAGCAGCTTAGGGCGGGGGGAAGCTTTCTTT.

This clonotype was counted many times. The chain recombines TRBV24-1 with TRBJ2-3; 9 bases align to TRBD1. The CDR3 consists of 17 residues. The germline gives CDR1 KGHDR, CDR2 SFDVKD. The trim removed 4 bases at V and 2 bases at J, leaving 9 bases unmatched. The CDR3 DNA is TGTGCCACCAGTGACCCTGAGGGGACAGGGAACACAGATACGCAGTATTTT. Residues: CATSDPEGTGNTDTQYF.

This clonotype was observed a few times. The chain carries TRBV15 and TRBJ2-7; perhaps TRBD1 as D (6 bases). Trimming shortened V by 3 bases and J by 3 bases, and 12 bases separated the two germline ends. Germline V lookup: CDR1 LNHNV, CDR2 YYDKDF (reference sequence). The CDR3 has 14 amino acids. The CDR3 is CATSSAGQIYEQYF. CDR3 DNA: TGTGCCACCAGCAGTGCTGGACAGATCTACGAGCAGTACTTC.

V gene TRBV5-1 combines with J gene TRBJ1-6, with D unresolved. The CDR3 is made up of 14 amino acids. Trimming took 0 bases from V and 7 from J, leaving 8 bases between them. Germline loops: CDR1 SGHRS, CDR2 YFSETQ. The CDR3 sequence is CASSLADGNSPLHF. The CDR3 coding sequence is TGCGCCAGCAGCTTGGCCGATGGGAATTCACCCCTCCACTTT.

The chain employs TRBV20-1 and TRBJ1-5; D is possibly TRBD1 (5 bases). Germline loops: CDR1 DFQATT, CDR2 SNEGSKA (reference sequence). The CDR3 has 15 residues. V lost 0 bases to trimming and J lost 9 bases, with 18 bases between them. The CDR3 region has the DNA TGCAGTGCTAGAGATTTGATAGGGGAGAGGGTGCCCCAGCATTTT. Translating gives CSARDLIGERVPQHF.

The CDR3 protein is CATSGRQAGANVLTF. The DNA for the CDR3 is TGTGCCACCAGCGGGCGACAGGCTGGGGCCAACGTCCTGACTTTC. The rearrangement uses TRBV15 and TRBJ2-6; D may be TRBD1 (6 bases). CDR1 LNHNV and CDR2 YYDKDF come from the germline V gene (reference sequence). This CDR3 contains 15 residues. V shed 5 bases and J shed 2 bases, with 10 bases lying between them.

This clonotype showed up just a few times. The CDR3 is CASKDSLNQPQHF. CDR3 nucleotides: TGTGCCAGCAAGGACAGTCTTAATCAGCCCCAGCATTTT. The V gene is TRBV10-3, the J gene TRBJ1-5, with a weak D call TRBD1 (6 bases). There are 13 residues in the CDR3. V was pared by 10 bases and J by 4 bases, with 14 bases between. Germline values: CDR1 ENHRY, CDR2 SYGVKD.

The chain employs TRBV6-1 and TRBJ1-5; D may be TRBD1 (5 bases). CDR1 and CDR2 (germline): MNHNS, SASEGT. The CDR3 contains 13 residues. With 3 bases removed from V and 7 bases from J, the gap between germline ends came to 10 bases. The CDR3 sequence is CASSEGGRQPQHF. In DNA form, the CDR3 reads TGTGCCAGCAGTGAGGGGGGACGACAGCCCCAGCATTTT.

This chain links TRBV7-3 with TRBJ2-3; 7 nucleotides line up with TRBD2. The CDR3 runs 16 residues. Germline trimming cut 5 bases from V and 2 bases from J; bases unmatched to any gene: 10. Germline CDR1 reads SGHTA; CDR2 reads FQGTGA. CDR3 in DNA: TGTGCCAGCAGCCCGGGGGTAGCGGGCTCCACAGATACGCAGTATTTT. It encodes CASSPGVAGSTDTQYF. Based on the CDR3 plus reference TRBV7-3 and TRBJ2-3, the full variable domain is GAGVSQTPSNKVTEKGKYVELRCDPISGHTALYWYRQSLGQGPEFLIYFQGTGAADDSGLPNDRFFAVRPEGSVSTLKIQRTERGDSAVYLCASSPGVAGSTDTQYFGPGTRLTVL.

This clonotype was observed many times. This sequence joins TRBV19 and TRBJ2-5, with D possibly being TRBD1 or TRBD2 (6 bases each). V lost 4 bases, J lost 5 bases, and 17 bases lay in between. The CDR3 has 15 amino acids. The germline CDR1 and CDR2 sequences are LNHDA and SQIVND (reference sequence). The CDR3 sequence: CASSKPGARWETQYF. The CDR3 region has the DNA TGTGCCAGTAGTAAACCGGGGGCCCGTTGGGAGACCCAGTACTTC.

This clonotype was detected a few times. The chain employs TRBV6-5 and TRBJ1-6; unclear D gene. The CDR3 has 15 residues. Germline V gives CDR1 MNHEY, CDR2 SVGAGI. Trimming left V 2 bases short and J 7 bases short, with 12 bases between. The CDR3 region has the DNA TGTGCCAGCAGTTACCGGCGGGAACCCAATTCACCCCTCCACTTT. It specifies CASSYRREPNSPLHF.

Many counts were recorded for this clonotype. At one of its ends the junction is not consistent with the germline gene, which may arise from a read error. The chain links TRBV7-8 to TRBJ2-1, with 10 bases matching TRBD2. The CDR3 is made up of 16 amino acids. CDR1 and CDR2 (germline): SGHVS, FQNEAQ. Written as DNA, the CDR3 is TGTGCCGGCAGCTCGATAGGTAGGACTAGCGGTAATGAGCAGTTCTTC. It codes for CAGSSIGRTSGNEQFF.

CDR3 DNA: TGTGCCAGCAGCTCAGGGGGTCATGGCTACACCTTC. Its translation: CASSSGGHGYTF. The chain joins TRBV7-9 to TRBJ1-2, with 7 bases lining up with TRBD1. The trim removed 4 bases at V and 6 bases at J, leaving 2 bases unmatched. Per the germline V gene, CDR1 is SEHNR and CDR2 is FQNEAQ (reference sequence). This CDR3 is 12 amino acids long.

This clonotype was counted many times. The chain is built from TRBV6-1 and TRBJ2-7, with D hard to call. Looked up from germline, CDR1 is MNHNS and CDR2 is SASEGT. The CDR3 is 14 amino acids. The V gene lost 4 bases and the J gene lost 0 bases, with 10 bases spanning the gap. Here the CDR3 reads CASSVTASSYEQYF. As DNA, the CDR3 is TGTGCCAGCAGTGTCACAGCGAGCTCCTACGAGCAGTACTTC.

In this sample, this clonotype turned up a few times. The chain links TRBV2 to TRBJ1-1; perhaps TRBD1 as D (6 bases). CDR3 length: 15 amino acids. CDR1 is SNHLY, CDR2 FYNNEI, per germline. With 7 bases removed from V and 4 bases from J, the gap between germline ends came to 19 bases. CDR3 nucleotide sequence: TGTGCCAGCACTGAGCTACAGGGTTCGGTCACTGAAGCTTTCTTT. It codes for CASTELQGSVTEAFF.

Notes on this clonotype: The junction shows a germline mismatch at one end, possibly a read error. The V and J genes are TRBV12-3 or TRBV12-4 and TRBJ2-3, with 16 bases matching TRBD2. The CDR3 length is 16 residues. The CDR3 DNA reads TGTGCCAGTAGTTTCGGGACTAGCGGGGGGGGAGATACGCGGTATTTT. Translated: CASSFGTSGGGDTRYF.

This clonotype was detected many times. The chain couples TRBV11-1 to TRBJ2-7, with 7 positions matching TRBD2. Germline trimming cut 1 base from V and 0 bases from J; bases unmatched to any gene: 6. The CDR3 has 16 amino acids. Per the germline V gene, CDR1 is SGHAT and CDR2 is FQDESV (reference sequence). The CDR3 coding sequence is TGTGCCAGCAGCTTAGGGGGAGGGGACTACTCCTACGAGCAGTACTTC. This codes for CASSLGGGDYSYEQYF.

The V call is TRBV29-1, the J call TRBJ1-1; D might be TRBD1 (6 bases). Trimming removed 3 bases at V and 2 bases at J, with 13 bases between. Germline CDR1 reads SQVTM; CDR2 reads ANQGSEA. The CDR3 spans 14 residues. The DNA of the CDR3 is TGCAGCGTTGAGTATAACAGGGCTAACACTGAAGCTTTCTTT. This gives the protein CSVEYNRANTEAFF.

This clonotype was counted a few times. The chain links TRBV20-1 to TRBJ1-1; TRBD1 is a possible D gene (5 bases). V lost 3 bases to trimming and J lost 4 bases, with 12 bases between them. Germline values: CDR1 DFQATT, CDR2 SNEGSKA (reference sequence). The CDR3 is 13 residues long. The DNA for the CDR3 is TGCAGTGCTAGTCAGGGTTTGAGCACTGAAGCTTTCTTT. Its protein is CSASQGLSTEAFF.

V gene TRBV24-1 combines with J gene TRBJ1-1; D ambiguous. This CDR3 comprises 12 residues. Per the germline V gene, CDR1 is KGHDR and CDR2 is SFDVKD. The V end was cut by 9 bases, the J end by 3 bases, with 10 bases between. The CDR3 bases are TGTGCCACCCGCGGACGACACACTGAAGCTTTCTTT. Amino acids: CATRGRHTEAFF.

Comment on this clonotype: A much bigger clone sits one base away, suggesting this may be a read error. The V call is TRBV5-8, the J call TRBJ1-4; D remains unclear. CDR3 length: 15 residues. Germline V gives CDR1 SGHTS, CDR2 YDEGEE. The CDR3 DNA reads as TGTGCCAGCAGCACGGGAGTTGCAACTAATGAAAGACTGTTTTTT. It translates to CASSTGVATNERLFF.

The V gene is TRBV29-1, the J gene TRBJ2-1; D call uncertain. The CDR3 runs to 12 residues. The germline V gene has CDR1 SQVTM and CDR2 ANQGSEA. Trimming took 3 bases from V and 2 from J, leaving 5 bases between them. CDR3 DNA sequence: TGCAGCGTTGATCTGGCCTACAATGAGCAGTTCTTC. This codes for CSVDLAYNEQFF.

This chain's CDR3 is CASSWDNYEKLFF. The CDR3 coding sequence is TGTGCCAGCAGCTGGGACAACTATGAAAAACTGTTTTTT. This sequence joins TRBV7-2 and TRBJ1-4, with a possible D match to TRBD1 (6 bases). This CDR3 contains 13 residues. The germline V gene encodes CDR1 SGHTA and CDR2 FQGNSA. Deletions cut 4 bases from V and 6 bases from J, with 9 bases between.

The chain employs TRBV9 and TRBJ2-5; D assignment may be TRBD1 or TRBD2 (6 bases each). Germline CDR1 SGDLS, CDR2 YYNGEE. This CDR3 comprises 14 residues. V gave up 1 base and J gave up 4 bases, with 11 bases separating them. The CDR3 nucleotides read TGTGCCAGCAGCGTATGGGGGGCCGGAGAGACCCAGTACTTC. Protein sequence: CASSVWGAGETQYF.